The 24 T cell receptor beta chains below come from one sample, sequenced in a study of T cells in Graves' hyperthyroidism and ophthalmopathy. The CDR3 regions of TCR beta were amplified from RNA transcripts. First-round RT-PCR of the TCR CDR3 relied on the HTBI primer set. Each CDR3 protein gets one entry after TCRdb re-called the multiplex PCR reads with MiXCR. The table has some 440,000 distinct CDR3 sequences, 15% to 17% seen once; the top ten hold approximately 7.5%. The sequencing input was blood. These TCRs come from a young woman with Graves' hyperthyroidism.

This clonotype was seen a few times. This sequence may be a read error, since a much larger clone differs from it by one base. The rearrangement links TRBV5-1 to TRBJ2-2; D perhaps matches TRBD1 (5 bases). The V end lost 4 bases, the J end lost 8 bases, and 21 bases lay between the germline ends. This CDR3 has 16 amino acids. The germline gives CDR1 SGHRS, CDR2 YFSETQ. The CDR3 DNA sequence: TGCGCCAGCAGCCTCAGGGCCCCCTCGGCACCGGGGGAGCTGTTTTTT. Protein product: CASSLRAPSAPGELFF. Together with reference TRBV5-1 and TRBJ2-2, the CDR3 gives the full variable domain: KAGVTQTPRYLIKTRGQQVTLSCSPISGHRSVSWYQQTPGQGLQFLFEYFSETQRNKGNFPGRFSGRQFSNSRSEMNVSTLELGDSALYLCASSLRAPSAPGELFFGEGSRLTVL.

This clonotype was recorded at least ten times. This chain connects TRBV7-3 to TRBJ2-3; perhaps TRBD2 as D (6 bases). Trimming pared 6 bases from V and 7 bases from J, leaving 23 bases between. Germline V gene lookup returns CDR1 SGHTA and CDR2 FQGTGA. The CDR3 runs to 16 residues. DNA for the CDR3: TGTGCCAGCAGTGGCGGGGTAGACAGCTTTATATATACGCAGTATTTT. Encoded protein: CASSGGVDSFIYTQYF.

This clonotype was counted ten times or more. The chain carries TRBV7-9 and TRBJ1-3; possibly TRBD1 for D (6 bases). The CDR3 length is 15 residues. V was clipped by 3 bases and J by 1 base, with 10 bases between them. Germline lookup yields CDR1 SEHNR and CDR2 FQNEAQ (reference sequence). The CDR3 reads CASSFGGSSGNTIYF. CDR3 DNA: TGTGCCAGCAGCTTCGGGGGCTCATCTGGAAACACCATATATTTT.

In this sample, this clonotype turned up many times. The chain couples TRBV6-2 or TRBV6-3 to TRBJ2-7; D might be TRBD1 or TRBD2, each matching 5 bases. This CDR3 has 14 amino acids. Germline V gene lookup returns CDR1 MNHEY and CDR2 SVGEGT. V lost 7 bases and J lost 3, with 16 bases in between. The CDR3 sequence is CASTLGRPSYEQYF. The CDR3 nucleotides read TGTGCCAGCACCCTGGGACGGCCAAGCTACGAGCAGTACTTC.

This clonotype has just a few counts. This may arise from a read error, as a much more abundant clone is one base away. The V gene is TRBV6-1, the J gene TRBJ1-1; the D is unclear. The CDR3 runs to 14 residues. The germline CDR1 and CDR2 sequences are MNHNS and SASEGT. With 5 bases removed from V and 3 bases from J, the gap between germline ends came to 13 bases. CDR3 residues: CASSYGGTHTEAFF. The DNA for the CDR3 is TGTGCCAGCAGTTATGGAGGCACGCACACTGAAGCTTTCTTT.

This clonotype occurred many times. The J gene is TRBJ2-1, the V gene TRBV7-8; TRBD1 might be the D (5 bases). Germline CDR1 and CDR2: SGHVS and FQNEAQ. The V end lost 6 bases, the J end lost 7 bases, and 19 bases lay between the germline ends. The CDR3 spans 15 residues. The CDR3 coding sequence is TGTGCCAGCAGGCGTTCCTGGGGCAGTTGGAATGAGCAGTTCTTC. Amino acid sequence: CASRRSWGSWNEQFF. Full variable domain (outside the CDR3, taken from reference TRBV7-8 and TRBJ2-1): GAGVSQSPRYKVAKRGQDVALRCDPISGHVSLFWYQQALGQGPEFLTYFQNEAQLDKSGLPSDRFFAERPEGSVSTLKIQRTQQEDSAVYLCASRRSWGSWNEQFFGPGTRLTVL.

The rearrangement uses TRBV12-3 or TRBV12-4 and TRBJ2-2; TRBD1 might be the D (5 bases). This CDR3 has 15 amino acids. V shed 7 bases and J shed 1 base, with 13 bases lying between them. CDR3 loop: CASTQGIENTGELFF. DNA of the CDR3: TGTGCCAGCACTCAGGGAATAGAGAACACCGGGGAGCTGTTTTTT.

This clonotype came up a few times. The genes are TRBV9 and TRBJ2-3; D is ambiguous. CDR3 size: 13 residues. CDR1 and CDR2 (germline): SGDLS, YYNGEE. Trimming shortened V by 1 base and J by 4 bases, and 7 bases separated the two germline ends. The CDR3 region has the DNA TGTGCCAGCAGCGTATTCGCGGCAGATACGCAGTATTTT. Amino acid sequence: CASSVFAADTQYF.

This clonotype turned up a few times. The V and J genes are TRBV27 and TRBJ1-6, with TRBD1 matching 8 bases. Germline CDR1 is MNHEY and CDR2 is SMNVEV (reference sequence). This CDR3 comprises 13 residues. Germline trimming cut 7 bases from V and 10 bases from J; bases unmatched to any gene: 6. Written as DNA, the CDR3 is TGTGCCAGCAAGGCAGGGGGCTTATCACCCCTCCACTTT. Protein: CASKAGGLSPLHF.

With respect to this clonotype: Possible read error: a much larger clone is one base away. V and J are TRBV6-5 and TRBJ1-2; D is undetermined. V shed 2 bases and J shed 0 bases, with 10 bases lying between them. The CDR3 has 15 residues. CDR1 MNHEY and CDR2 SVGAGI come from the germline V gene. The CDR3 DNA reads as TGTGCCAGCAGTTACAGAACAGAGACTAACTATGGCTACACCTTC. This gives the protein CASSYRTETNYGYTF.

This clonotype showed up many times. The rearrangement uses TRBV11-3 and TRBJ2-7; 11 nucleotides align to TRBD2. The CDR3 sequence is 16 residues long. Germline V CDR1 and CDR2: SGHNT, YENEEA. Trimming at V came to 4 bases and at J to 1 base, leaving 6 bases not matched to a gene. The CDR3, as DNA: TGTGCCAGCAGCTCCTGGACTAGCGGGCGGTCCTACGAGCAGTACTTC. It translates to CASSSWTSGRSYEQYF.

Comment on this clonotype: This may come from a read error, since a much larger clone is one base off. The rearrangement joins TRBV2 to TRBJ2-5; a weak D match, TRBD1 (6 bases). The CDR3 spans 15 residues. Germline assignment: CDR1 SNHLY and CDR2 FYNNEI. CDR3 nucleotide sequence: TGTGCCAGCGGTGAGAGCAGGGGACGTCAAGAGACCCAGTACTTC. Encoded protein: CASGESRGRQETQYF. Full variable domain (missing parts from reference TRBV2 and TRBJ2-5): EPEVTQTPSHQVTQMGQEVILRCVPISNHLYFYWYRQILGQKVEFLVSFYNNEISEKSEIFDDQFSVERPDGSNFTLKIRSTKLEDSAMYFCASGESRGRQETQYFGPGTRLLVL.

This clonotype was detected only a few times. The chain combines TRBV19 with TRBJ2-7; no reliable D call. The CDR3 is made up of 13 amino acids. V was cut by 4 bases and J by 0 bases, with 7 bases left in between. Germline loops: CDR1 LNHDA, CDR2 SQIVND (reference sequence). CDR3 residues: CASSTTPSYEQYF. CDR3 bases: TGTGCCAGTAGTACGACCCCCTCCTACGAGCAGTACTTC.

The sample holds many counts of this clonotype. This sequence joins TRBV15 and TRBJ2-3; TRBD2 matches at 9 bases. Germline assignment: CDR1 LNHNV and CDR2 YYDKDF (reference sequence). V was clipped by 0 bases and J by 8 bases; unmatched bases: 15. This CDR3 spans 18 amino acids. CDR3: CATSRDRLAGPPSSTQYF. Here the CDR3 DNA reads TGTGCCACCAGCAGAGATCGGCTAGCGGGACCCCCCTCGAGTACGCAGTATTTT.

The rearrangement uses TRBV4-1 and TRBJ1-6, with D perhaps matching TRBD1 (6 bases). Germline CDR1 MGHRA, CDR2 YSYEKL. V dropped 0 bases and J dropped 6 bases, with 12 bases sitting between them. This CDR3 comprises 16 residues. CDR3 sequence: CASSQDIPQGNSPLHF. The CDR3 bases are TGCGCCAGCAGCCAAGATATCCCACAGGGTAATTCACCCCTCCACTTT.

This clonotype was found many times. The rearrangement links TRBV20-1 to TRBJ1-1; TRBD1 might be the D (5 bases). The CDR3 runs 12 residues. Between the trimmed V and J ends, which lost 6 bases and 0 bases, there was a span of 8 bases. Per the germline V gene, CDR1 is DFQATT and CDR2 is SNEGSKA (reference sequence). In DNA form, the CDR3 reads TGCAGTGCCATGACAGTGAACACTGAAGCTTTCTTT. Its translation is CSAMTVNTEAFF.

DNA for the CDR3: TGTGCCAGCAGCCCCGACGGTGCGAGTACAGATACGCAGTATTTT. Its translation is CASSPDGASTDTQYF. V and J are TRBV5-4 and TRBJ2-3, with D unresolved. CDR1 is SGHNT and CDR2 is YYREEE in the germline V gene (reference sequence). This CDR3 is 15 amino acids long. The germline V and J ends were trimmed by 4 bases and 3 bases, with 15 bases remaining between them.

This clonotype occurred many times. The genes are TRBV12-3 or TRBV12-4 and TRBJ2-7, with D possibly being TRBD2 (5 bases). With 4 bases removed from V and 0 bases from J, the gap between germline ends came to 10 bases. This CDR3 is 14 amino acids long. As DNA, the CDR3 is TGTGCCAGCAGTTCGAGGCGGGTCTCCTACGAGCAGTACTTC. Its protein product is CASSSRRVSYEQYF.

This clonotype was seen at least ten times. This rearrangement joins TRBV19 to TRBJ1-1, with a possible D match to TRBD1 (5 bases). The V gene's germline CDR1 is LNHDA and CDR2 SQIVND (reference sequence). V gave up 3 bases and J gave up 7 bases, with 6 bases separating them. The CDR3 length is 11 residues. The CDR3 bases are TGTGCCAGTAGTATGGGGGGTGAAGCTTTCTTT. Residues: CASSMGGEAFF.

This clonotype was recorded many times. The V and J genes are TRBV3-1 and TRBJ1-1; D remains ambiguous. Germline CDR1 reads LGHDT; CDR2 reads YNNKEL (reference sequence). This CDR3 is 14 amino acids long. V lost 3 bases to trimming and J lost 3 bases, with 11 bases between them. Here the CDR3 DNA reads TGTGCCAGCAGCCAGGACGGGAGGGACACTGAAGCTTTCTTT. Its translation: CASSQDGRDTEAFF. The whole variable domain, remainder taken from reference TRBV3-1 and TRBJ1-1, is DTAVSQTPKYLVTQMGNDKSIKCEQNLGHDTMYWYKQDSKKFLKIMFSYNNKELIINETVPNRFSPKSPDKAHLNLHINSLELGDSAVYFCASSQDGRDTEAFFGQGTRLTVV.

Many counts were recorded for this clonotype. The chain has TRBV12-3 or TRBV12-4 and TRBJ2-1, with 7 bases identical to TRBD1. The ends lost 6 bases at V and 5 bases at J; junction bases unmatched: 10. This CDR3 region has 15 residues. In DNA form, the CDR3 reads TGTGCCAGCAGAACCAGGGGGAATGTGGACAATGAGCAGTTCTTC. Translated, it gives CASRTRGNVDNEQFF.

This chain joins TRBV5-1 and TRBJ1-4; no clear D gene. This CDR3 spans 17 amino acids. Germline V gene data show CDR1 as SGHRS and CDR2 as YFSETQ. The germline V and J ends were trimmed by 3 bases and 2 bases, with 17 bases remaining between them. The CDR3: CASSWTPGPPTNEKLFF. CDR3 nucleotides: TGCGCCAGCAGCTGGACCCCAGGACCCCCCACTAATGAAAAACTGTTTTTT.

This clonotype occurred many times. The chain is built from TRBV2 and TRBJ1-2; D unresolved. Germline loops: CDR1 SNHLY, CDR2 FYNNEI. V lost 8 bases and J lost 6, with 7 bases in between. The CDR3 consists of 10 residues. The CDR3 is CASFEDGYTF. The CDR3 DNA is TGTGCCAGCTTTGAAGATGGCTACACCTTC.

A word on this clonotype: A much larger clone differs from this one at a single base, so this may be a read error. The genes are TRBV5-1 and TRBJ2-2; TRBD1 matches 8 bases. Germline CDR1 SGHRS, CDR2 YFSETQ. Losses at the gene ends were 3 bases for V and 9 bases for J; bases not matched to a gene: 13. This CDR3 is 16 amino acids long. CDR3 DNA sequence: TGCGCCAGCAGCTGGACCGGGACAGGAATTACCAGGGAGCTGTTTTTT. Translating gives CASSWTGTGITRELFF.